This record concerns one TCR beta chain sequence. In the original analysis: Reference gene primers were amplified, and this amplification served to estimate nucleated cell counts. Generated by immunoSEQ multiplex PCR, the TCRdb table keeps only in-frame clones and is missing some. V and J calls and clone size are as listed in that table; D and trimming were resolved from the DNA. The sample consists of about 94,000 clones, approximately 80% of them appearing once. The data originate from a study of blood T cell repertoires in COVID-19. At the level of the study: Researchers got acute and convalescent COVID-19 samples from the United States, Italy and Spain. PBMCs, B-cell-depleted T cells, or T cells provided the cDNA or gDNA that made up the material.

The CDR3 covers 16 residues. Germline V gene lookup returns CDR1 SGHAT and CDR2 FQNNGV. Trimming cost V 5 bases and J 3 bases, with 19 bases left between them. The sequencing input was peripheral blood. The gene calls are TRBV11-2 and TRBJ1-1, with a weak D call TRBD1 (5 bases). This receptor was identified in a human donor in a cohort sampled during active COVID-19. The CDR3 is CASSQRAGRGYTEAFF. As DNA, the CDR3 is TGTGCCAGCAGCCAGCGGGCAGGGAGAGGGTACACTGAAGCTTTCTTT.